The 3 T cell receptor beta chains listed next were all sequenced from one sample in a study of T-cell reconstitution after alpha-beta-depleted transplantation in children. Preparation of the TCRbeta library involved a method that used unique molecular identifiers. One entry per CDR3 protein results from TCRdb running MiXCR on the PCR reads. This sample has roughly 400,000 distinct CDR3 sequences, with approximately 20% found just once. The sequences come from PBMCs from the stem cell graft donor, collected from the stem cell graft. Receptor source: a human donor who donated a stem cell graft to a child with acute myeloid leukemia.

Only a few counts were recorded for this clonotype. CDR3 protein: CASSQGTREETQYF. The CDR3 DNA follows: TGCGCCAGCAGCCAAGGGACTAGGGAAGAGACCCAGTACTTC. V usage is TRBV4-3 and J usage is TRBJ2-5; 7 bases fit TRBD2. Germline CDR1 LGHNA, CDR2 YSLEER. With V trimmed by 1 base and J by 3 bases, 2 bases remained unmatched. The CDR3 spans 14 residues.

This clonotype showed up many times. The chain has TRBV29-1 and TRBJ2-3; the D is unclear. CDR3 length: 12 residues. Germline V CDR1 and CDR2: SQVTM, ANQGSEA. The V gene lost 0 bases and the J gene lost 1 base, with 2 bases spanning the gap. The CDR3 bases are TGCAGCGTTGAAGACGGCACAGATACGCAGTATTTT. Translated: CSVEDGTDTQYF.

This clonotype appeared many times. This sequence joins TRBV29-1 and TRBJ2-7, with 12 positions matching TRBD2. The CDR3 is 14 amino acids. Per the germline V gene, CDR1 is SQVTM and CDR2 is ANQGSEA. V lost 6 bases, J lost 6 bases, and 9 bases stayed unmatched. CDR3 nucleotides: TGCAGCGTCGCCCTAGCGGGAGGGTTCAGCGAGCAGTACTTC. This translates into CSVALAGGFSEQYF.